This record concerns one T cell receptor beta chain sequence. The antigen remains undetermined. A junction boundary mismatches the germline segment, possibly from a read error. The data belong to a study of monozygotic twins with cystic fibrosis. The study's findings and limits: Nucleotide-identical clonotype sharing was significantly higher within monozygotic CF twin pairs than between unrelated CF individuals. In 13 of 16 pairs, V gene usage was closest to the co-twin's.

Assay: immunoSEQ multiplex PCR; the TCRdb copy retains only in-frame clones and omits some. The sample includes some 10,000 clones, over 75% of them seen just once. The specimen sequenced was blood. This clonotype was sampled from a man aged 18 to 30 with cystic fibrosis.

CDR3 DNA: TGTGCCAGCAGCCAAGATTGGGTCTTCTTT. This sequence encodes CASSQDWVFF. The chain uses TRBV4-2 and TRBJ1-6, with unresolved D. Looked up from germline, CDR1 is LGHNA and CDR2 is YNFKEQ. The CDR3 runs 10 residues.